This TCR beta chain is drawn from a study of blood T cell repertoires in COVID-19. Turning to the study itself: Both acute and convalescent COVID-19 samples were obtained from the United States, Italy and Spain. The analysed material was cDNA or gDNA that came from T cells, B-cell-depleted T cells, or PBMCs.

The ends were cut back, 0 bases at V and 7 bases at J, with 7 bases in the middle. Germline V gene lookup returns CDR1 MNHEY and CDR2 SVGAGI. The length of the CDR3 is 13 residues. Per the original methods: How many nucleated cells were present was estimated from reference gene primer amplification. Assay used: immunoSEQ multiplex PCR; TCRdb lists only in-frame clones, some missing. Clone size and the V and J calls come from that table; the DNA yielded D and trimming. The sample holds approximately 400,000 clones; 70% to 90% are singletons and the top ten take 0.95% to 1.5%. Source material: peripheral blood. This receptor was obtained from a man aged 40-49 years with acute or convalescent COVID-19. This sequence joins TRBV6-5 and TRBJ1-5, with D unresolved. CDR3 region: CASSYSNSQPQHF. The CDR3 nucleotides are TGTGCCAGCAGTTACTCGAACAGCCAGCCCCAGCATTTT.